Listed below are T cell receptor beta chains from one sample, sequenced in a study of shared clonotypes between healthy human individuals. Only in-frame clones appear in the TCRdb table, and some are missing; sequencing was by immunoSEQ multiplex PCR. The table includes 450,000 to 700,000 clones, around 95% detected once. Sequencing was done on a sample of naive CD8+ T cells sorted from blood. The receptors derive from a woman aged 30 to 39 in good health. CDR3s include the opening cysteine and the closing phenylalanine or tryptophan. Each record gives: V gene, J gene, clone size, D gene, CDR3 protein, CDR3 DNA. D genes are given only for firm matches. Size is omitted from some rows. Given values are once, few, many or a class for expanded clones.

>TRBV27|TRBJ2-7|.|TRBD1
CASSWSRDRAYEQYF
TGTGCCAGCAGTTGGAGCCGGGACAGGGCCTACGAGCAGTACTTC
>TRBV10-3|TRBJ1-1|once|TRBD1
CAISVSPRGMGTEAFF
TGTGCCATCAGTGTCAGCCCCAGGGGGATGGGGACTGAAGCTTTCTTT
>TRBV27|TRBJ2-1|.|.
CASSLRGPGTHEQFF
TGTGCCAGCAGTTTAAGGGGCCCCGGGACCCATGAGCAGTTCTTC
>TRBV28|TRBJ1-2|.|.
CASSLTEGYGYTF
TGTGCCAGCAGTTTAACGGAAGGCTATGGCTACACCTTC
>TRBV11-2|TRBJ2-2|.|TRBD2
CASSLDRLAENTGELFF
TGTGCCAGCAGCTTAGATCGGCTAGCGGAAAACACCGGGGAGCTGTTTTTT
>TRBV11-1|TRBJ2-2|once|TRBD2
CASSSGTSVLTGELFF
TGTGCCAGCAGCTCAGGGACTAGCGTCCTCACCGGGGAGCTGTTTTTT
>TRBV2|TRBJ2-7|.|.
CASSLPGHGYEQYF
TGTGCCAGCAGTTTACCGGGACACGGTTACGAGCAGTACTTC
>TRBV7-9|TRBJ2-5|.|.
CASSPSGPQETQYF
TGTGCCAGCAGCCCGTCCGGGCCGCAAGAGACCCAGTACTTC
>TRBV7-9|TRBJ1-2|.|.
CASSFPAREALDGYTF
TGTGCCAGCAGCTTTCCGGCGAGGGAGGCCTTGGATGGCTACACCTTC
>TRBV28|TRBJ2-3|.|.
CASSLRQGASTDTQYF
TGTGCCAGCAGTTTAAGGCAGGGCGCTAGCACAGATACGCAGTATTTT